The present TCR beta chain was sequenced within a study of T cells after yellow fever vaccination. V shed 1 base and J shed 9 bases, with 16 bases lying between them. The CDR3 spans 15 residues. Per germline, CDR1 LGHDT and CDR2 YNNKEL (reference sequence). In TCRdb, the 5' RACE reads were re-called with MiXCR into one record per CDR3 protein. The sample contains around 530,000 distinct CDR3 sequences, roughly a sixth of which appear only once. This TCR came from a man aged 18 to 35 who received the YFV17D yellow fever vaccine. The input for sequencing was PBMCs, taken about 5 days after the first yellow fever vaccination. The chain has TRBV3-1 and TRBJ2-1; possibly TRBD1 or TRBD2 for D (7 bases each). The CDR3: CASSQVGQGEGEQFF. The CDR3 nucleotides read TGTGCCAGCAGCCAAGTGGGCCAGGGGGAGGGTGAGCAGTTCTTC.